This T cell receptor (beta chain) was identified in a study of blood T cell repertoires in COVID-19 (dated by TCRdb to the early 2020s). The study in broad terms: The collaborator samples originated in the United States, Italy and Spain and spanned the acute and convalescent phases of COVID-19. The prospective study material was composed of cDNA or gDNA derived from T cells, B-cell-depleted T cells, or PBMCs. Subjects who had been exposed to COVID-19, were actively infected with it, or had recovered from it provided the deeply sampled blood TCRbeta repertoires that made up the dataset. The repertoires were released in a freely available public database intended as a resource for research on the immune response to SARS-CoV-2. Samples were obtained from the ongoing ImmuneRACE study (first 160 participants) and from about 1,300 subjects provided by 6 global collaborators. The sample metadata nearly always contained a de-identified subject ID, COVID-19 status, age in years and sex. HLA class I and class II types, where available, came from metadata supplied by the sample provider rather than from assay-based typing.

In the germline V gene (reference sequence), CDR1 corresponds to MNHEY and CDR2 to SMNVEV. V loses 5 bases at its end and J loses 10 bases; junction bases beyond the gene matches: 5. The cysteine opens and the phenylalanine closes a CDR3 of 14 amino acids. The CDR3 DNA has 42 bases and is translated from base 1. As concerns this clone: Its antigen is currently not known. Nothing much larger sits one base from this clone, and base qualities are not available.

One collaborating source in Seattle enrolled patients during active infection and followed them longitudinally through the course of disease. Collaborating institutions collected whole blood in K2EDTA tubes following their own protocols. For TCRbeta analysis, collaborators shipped samples as frozen whole blood, isolated PBMCs, or DNA extracted from either of those sample types. Beyond this particular receptor, the publication reports: The quantity of clinical and demographic metadata differed by source and by participant and was supplied without curation.

TCRbeta CDR3 regions were amplified from genomic DNA by means of the immunoSEQ Assay, a bias-controlled multiplex PCR. The authors' pipeline ran thus. Within the assay, amplification of reference gene primers was used to estimate how many nucleated cells each sample contained. Sequence reads were collapsed and filtered to measure the absolute abundance of every unique TCRbeta CDR3 rearrangement. For each sample, productive Simpson clonality was calculated as the square root of Simpson's diversity index across productive rearrangements. TCRdb obtained this table from immuneACCESS and retained in-frame rearrangements with V and J assigned. These tables miss some clones; where compared with another copy, unresolved V genes account for less than half of the shortfall, and the remainder is unexplained. The V and J calls and the clone size are those of that table, but D and trimming were determined from the DNA. The sample profile shows approximately 290,000 clones; approximately 93% of them were found once. The leading ten clones occupy around 2.2% of the sample.

Rearrangement joined TRBV27 to TRBJ1-6, and 10 bases in between align with TRBD1. Sequencing was carried out using peripheral blood. The TCR originated in a woman in her 30s with COVID-19, enrolled during active disease. The bases read TGTGCCAGCAGTCCCGGACAGGGGGAATCACCCCTCCACTTT. This encodes CASSPGQGESPLHF.